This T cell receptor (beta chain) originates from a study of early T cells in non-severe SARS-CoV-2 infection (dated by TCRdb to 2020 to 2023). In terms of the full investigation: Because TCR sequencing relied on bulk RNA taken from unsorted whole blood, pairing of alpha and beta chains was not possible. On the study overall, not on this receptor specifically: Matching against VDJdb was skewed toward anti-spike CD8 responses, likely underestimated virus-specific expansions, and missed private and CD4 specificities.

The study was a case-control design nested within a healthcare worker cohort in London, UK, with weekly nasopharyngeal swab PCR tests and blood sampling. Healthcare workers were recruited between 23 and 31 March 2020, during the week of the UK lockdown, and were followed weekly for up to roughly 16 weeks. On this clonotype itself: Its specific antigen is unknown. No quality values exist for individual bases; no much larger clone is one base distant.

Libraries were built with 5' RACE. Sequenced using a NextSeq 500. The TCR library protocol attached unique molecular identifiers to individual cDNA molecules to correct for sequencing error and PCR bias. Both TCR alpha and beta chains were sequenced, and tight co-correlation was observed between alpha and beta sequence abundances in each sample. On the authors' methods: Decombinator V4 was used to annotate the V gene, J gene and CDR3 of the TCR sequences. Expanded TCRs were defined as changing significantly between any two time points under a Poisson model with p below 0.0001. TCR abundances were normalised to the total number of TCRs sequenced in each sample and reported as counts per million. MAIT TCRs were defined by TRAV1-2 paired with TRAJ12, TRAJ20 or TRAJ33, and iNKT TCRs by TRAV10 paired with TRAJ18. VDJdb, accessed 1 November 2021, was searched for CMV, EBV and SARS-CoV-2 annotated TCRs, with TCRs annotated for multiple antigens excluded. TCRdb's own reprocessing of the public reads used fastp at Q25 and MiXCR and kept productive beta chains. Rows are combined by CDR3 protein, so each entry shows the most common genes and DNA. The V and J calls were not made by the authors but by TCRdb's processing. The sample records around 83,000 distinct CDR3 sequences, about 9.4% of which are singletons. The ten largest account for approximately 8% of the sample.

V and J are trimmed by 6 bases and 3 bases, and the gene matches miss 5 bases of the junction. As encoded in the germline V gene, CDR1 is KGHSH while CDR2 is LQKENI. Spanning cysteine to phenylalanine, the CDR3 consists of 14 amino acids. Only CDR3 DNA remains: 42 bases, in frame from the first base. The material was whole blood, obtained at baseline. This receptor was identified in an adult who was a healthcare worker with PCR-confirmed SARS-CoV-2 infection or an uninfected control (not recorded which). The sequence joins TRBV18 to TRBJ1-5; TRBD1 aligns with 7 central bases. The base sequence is TGTGCCAGCTCGGCTACAGGGGCCAATCAGCCCCAGCATTTT. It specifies CASSATGANQPQHF.